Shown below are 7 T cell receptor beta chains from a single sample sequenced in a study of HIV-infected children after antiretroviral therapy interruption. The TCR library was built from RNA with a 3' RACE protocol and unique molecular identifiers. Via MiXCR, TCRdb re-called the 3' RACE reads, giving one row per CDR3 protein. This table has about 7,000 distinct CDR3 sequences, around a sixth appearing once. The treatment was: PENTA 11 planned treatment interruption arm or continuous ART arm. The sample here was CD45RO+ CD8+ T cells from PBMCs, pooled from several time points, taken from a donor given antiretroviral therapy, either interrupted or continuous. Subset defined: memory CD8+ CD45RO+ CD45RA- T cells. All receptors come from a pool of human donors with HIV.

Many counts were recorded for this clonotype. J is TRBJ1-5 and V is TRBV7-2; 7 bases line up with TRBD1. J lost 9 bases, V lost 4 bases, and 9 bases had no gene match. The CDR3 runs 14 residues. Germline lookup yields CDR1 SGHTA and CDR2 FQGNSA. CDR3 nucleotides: TGTGCCAGCAGCTACGACAGGGATAGCGGGCCCCAGCATTTT. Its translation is CASSYDRDSGPQHF.

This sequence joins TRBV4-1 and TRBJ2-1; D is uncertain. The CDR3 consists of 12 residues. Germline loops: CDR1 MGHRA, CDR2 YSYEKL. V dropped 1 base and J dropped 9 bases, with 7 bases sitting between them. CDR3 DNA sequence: TGCGCCAGCAGCCAAGTTCTTCCTGAGCAGTTCTTC. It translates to CASSQVLPEQFF.

The CDR3 spells CSASGSSGANVLTF. In DNA form, the CDR3 reads TGCAGTGCTAGTGGCAGCTCTGGGGCCAACGTCCTGACTTTC. The chain uses TRBV20-1 and TRBJ2-6, with unresolved D. Germline CDR1 and CDR2: DFQATT and SNEGSKA (reference sequence). The germline V and J ends were trimmed by 3 bases and 0 bases, with 6 bases remaining between them. The CDR3 totals 14 residues.

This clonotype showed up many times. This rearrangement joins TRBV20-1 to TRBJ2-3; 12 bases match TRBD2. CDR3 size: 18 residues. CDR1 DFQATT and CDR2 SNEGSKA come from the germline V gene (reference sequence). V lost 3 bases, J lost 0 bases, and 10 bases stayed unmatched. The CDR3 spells CSASRASGRVGSTDTQYF. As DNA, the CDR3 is TGCAGTGCTAGCCGGGCTAGCGGGAGGGTGGGTAGCACAGATACGCAGTATTTT.

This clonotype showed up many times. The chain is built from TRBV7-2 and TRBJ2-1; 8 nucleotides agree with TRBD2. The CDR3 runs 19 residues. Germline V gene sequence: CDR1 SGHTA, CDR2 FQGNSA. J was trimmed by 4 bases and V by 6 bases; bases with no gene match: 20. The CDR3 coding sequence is TGTGCCAGCAGTCGTTTCGCGGTCCAAGCGGGAGCCTCATACAATGAGCAGTTCTTC. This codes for CASSRFAVQAGASYNEQFF. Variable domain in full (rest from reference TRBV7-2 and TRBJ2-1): GAGVSQSPSNKVTEKGKDVELRCDPISGHTALYWYRQSLGQGLEFLIYFQGNSAPDKSGLPSDRFSAERTGGSVSTLTIQRTQQEDSAVYLCASSRFAVQAGASYNEQFFGPGTRLTVL.

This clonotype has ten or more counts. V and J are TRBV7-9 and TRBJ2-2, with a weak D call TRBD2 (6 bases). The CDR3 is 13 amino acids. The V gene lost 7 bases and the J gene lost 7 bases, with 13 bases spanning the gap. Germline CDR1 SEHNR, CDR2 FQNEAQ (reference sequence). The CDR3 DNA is TGTGCCAGCACCTTTACGGGGGTCGGGGAGCTGTTTTTT. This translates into CASTFTGVGELFF.

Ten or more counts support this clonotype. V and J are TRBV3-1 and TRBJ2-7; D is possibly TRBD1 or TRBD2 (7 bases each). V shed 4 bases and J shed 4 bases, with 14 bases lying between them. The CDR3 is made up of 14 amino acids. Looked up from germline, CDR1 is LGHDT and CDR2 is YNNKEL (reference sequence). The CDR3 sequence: CASSRQGGTYEQYF. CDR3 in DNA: TGTGCCAGCAGCCGGCAGGGGGGGACTTACGAGCAGTACTTC.